The 32 T cell receptor beta chains below come from one sample, sequenced in a study of memory CD4+ T cells and cytomegalovirus serostatus. The sort gate was single viable CD3+CD4+CD8-CD45RO+ cells for memory CD4+ T cells. TCRdb keeps only in-frame clones here, not all; method: immunoSEQ multiplex PCR. This table has 45,000 to 65,000 clones, approximately 80% appearing once. The sequencing input was memory CD4+ T cells from blood. The receptors come from an adult in good health and CMV-seropositive.

The CDR3 loop is CSVVAGADTQYF. The DNA of the CDR3 is TGCAGCGTTGTTGCTGGCGCAGATACGCAGTATTTT. This chain connects TRBV29-1 to TRBJ2-3, with D hard to call. Trimming pared 4 bases from V and 4 bases from J, leaving 9 bases between. There are 12 residues in the CDR3. From germline, CDR1 is SQVTM and CDR2 ANQGSEA.

V is TRBV2 and J is TRBJ2-1; D is possibly TRBD2 (5 bases). Per the germline V gene, CDR1 is SNHLY and CDR2 is FYNNEI. The CDR3 is 15 amino acids. V was shortened by 6 bases and J by 0 bases, with 12 bases between the two germline ends. CDR3 sequence reads: CASRATSSSYNEQFF. The CDR3 nucleotides are TGTGCCAGCAGGGCAACTAGTAGCTCCTACAATGAGCAGTTCTTC.

This chain connects TRBV7-2 to TRBJ2-3; TRBD1 matches 9 bases. The V gene's germline CDR1 is SGHTA and CDR2 FQGNSA. The CDR3 spans 15 residues. J was trimmed by 1 base and V by 3 bases; bases with no gene match: 2. The CDR3 loop is CASSLRTGGTDTQYF. The CDR3 nucleotides are TGTGCCAGCAGCTTGCGGACAGGGGGCACAGATACGCAGTATTTT. The full variable domain, in which reference TRBV7-2 and TRBJ2-3 provide the parts outside the CDR3, is GAGVSQSPSNKVTEKGKDVELRCDPISGHTALYWYRQSLGQGLEFLIYFQGNSAPDKSGLPSDRFSAERTGGSVSTLTIQRTQQEDSAVYLCASSLRTGGTDTQYFGPGTRLTVL.

The genes are TRBV7-9 and TRBJ2-7; 7 positions agree with TRBD1. Germline CDR1 SEHNR, CDR2 FQNEAQ (reference sequence). CDR3 length: 14 residues. The junction had 6 bases not matched to a gene; V was cut back by 1 base and J by 6 bases. CDR3 in amino acids: CASSLGQGVREQYF. CDR3 bases: TGTGCCAGCAGCTTAGGACAGGGAGTCCGCGAGCAGTACTTC.

This chain joins TRBV30 and TRBJ1-2, with 9 bases lining up with TRBD1. Germline V lookup: CDR1 GTSNPN, CDR2 SVGIG (reference sequence). V lost 4 bases, J lost 5 bases, and 11 bases stayed unmatched. This CDR3 comprises 15 residues. Here the CDR3 DNA reads TGTGCCTGGACGGCCGGGACAGGGAGAAGTTATGGCTACACCTTC. As protein: CAWTAGTGRSYGYTF.

This clone was seen only a few times. This chain connects TRBV7-8 to TRBJ1-5; the D gene is possibly TRBD1 (5 bases). This CDR3 is built from 14 residues. V was pared by 5 bases and J by 7 bases, with 15 bases between. Germline V gene data show CDR1 as SGHVS and CDR2 as FQNEAQ. The DNA for the CDR3 is TGTGCCAGCAGCGAAGGGACCGCGGAGCAGCCCCAGCATTTT. Residues: CASSEGTAEQPQHF.

The chain links TRBV6-5 to TRBJ1-2; D is possibly TRBD1 (6 bases). The V and J ends lost 4 bases and 2 bases respectively, with 11 bases between them. The germline gives CDR1 MNHEY, CDR2 SVGAGI. The CDR3 is 14 residues long. The CDR3, as DNA: TGTGCCAGCAGTTTGGGGGGCACAAACTATGGCTACACCTTC. Its protein is CASSLGGTNYGYTF.

The rearrangement uses TRBV9 and TRBJ2-7; TRBD1 might be the D (5 bases). Germline V CDR1 and CDR2: SGDLS, YYNGEE. V lost 3 bases and J lost 7, with 23 bases in between. The CDR3 loop spans 16 amino acids. CDR3 nucleotides: TGTGCCAGCAGCGAGGGGTTTTTGGACGCGGTGGGGGAGCAGTACTTC. Amino acid sequence: CASSEGFLDAVGEQYF.

The chain has TRBV7-3 and TRBJ1-5; D is ambiguous. Trimming pared 3 bases from V and 1 base from J, leaving 19 bases between. Germline lookup yields CDR1 SGHTA and CDR2 FQGTGA. CDR3 size: 18 residues. CDR3 protein: CASSFRVSGELSNQPQHF. CDR3 bases: TGTGCCAGCAGCTTCAGAGTATCCGGTGAATTGAGCAATCAGCCCCAGCATTTT.

In this sample, this clone turned up a few times. The chain carries TRBV29-1 and TRBJ1-1; 8 nucleotides line up with TRBD1. Germline CDR1 SQVTM, CDR2 ANQGSEA. The CDR3 loop spans 13 amino acids. Trimming took 8 bases from V and 0 from J; bases not matched to a gene: 5. CDR3 protein: CSTRQGMNTEAFF. CDR3 nucleotide sequence: TGCAGCACCAGACAGGGGATGAACACTGAAGCTTTCTTT.

The V gene is TRBV4-2, the J gene TRBJ1-2; no clear D. The germline V gene encodes CDR1 LGHNA and CDR2 YNFKEQ. This CDR3 has 16 amino acids. Trimming removed 1 base at V and 3 bases at J, with 15 bases between. In nucleotides, the CDR3 is TGTGCCAGCAGCCAAGCCATTAGGCGGGGAGACTATGGCTACACCTTC. Its protein product is CASSQAIRRGDYGYTF.

The CDR3 nucleotides are TGTGCCAGCAGTAGGACAGGGGGGAGCACTGAAGCTTTCTTT. As protein: CASSRTGGSTEAFF. V is TRBV28 and J is TRBJ1-1, with TRBD1 identical over 10 bases. The CDR3 is made up of 14 amino acids. V was pared by 5 bases and J by 4 bases, with 4 bases of the junction left unmatched. Germline CDR1 MDHEN, CDR2 SYDVKM.

The chain uses TRBV9 and TRBJ2-3; TRBD1 or TRBD2 may be the D gene (5 bases each). Germline assignment: CDR1 SGDLS and CDR2 YYNGEE. With 0 bases removed from V and 4 bases from J, the gap between germline ends came to 9 bases. There are 14 residues in the CDR3. CDR3 sequence reads: CASSVGGYSDTQYF. The CDR3 nucleotides are TGTGCCAGCAGCGTAGGGGGGTACTCAGATACGCAGTATTTT.

CDR3 sequence (DNA): TGTGCCAGCAGTCCGCGGGGTCGTGGCAATCAGCCCCAGCATTTT. Protein product: CASSPRGRGNQPQHF. The genes are TRBV6-5 and TRBJ1-5; D gene ambiguous. Germline assignment: CDR1 MNHEY and CDR2 SVGAGI. V was trimmed by 5 bases and J by 2 bases, leaving 13 bases between them. The CDR3 has 15 residues.

The rearrangement uses TRBV2 and TRBJ1-6; TRBD1 agrees at 8 bases. There are 19 residues in the CDR3. Trimming removed 6 bases from V and 0 bases from J; junction bases left unmatched: 13. The germline CDR1 and CDR2 sequences are SNHLY and FYNNEI. The CDR3 nucleotides read TGTGCCAGCAGGCCCTCGGACAGGGTGGCCGACTCCTATAATTCACCCCTCCACTTT. It is translated as CASRPSDRVADSYNSPLHF.

Only one count was recorded for this clone. V and J are TRBV18 and TRBJ1-4, with 7 bases aligning to TRBD1. Per the germline V gene, CDR1 is KGHSH and CDR2 is LQKENI. The CDR3 has 15 residues. The junction had 8 bases not matched to a gene; V was cut back by 5 bases and J by 5 bases. CDR3 sequence reads: CASSARQGSNEKLFF. As DNA, the CDR3 is TGTGCCAGCTCAGCCCGACAGGGATCGAATGAAAAACTGTTTTTT.

V usage is TRBV2 and J usage is TRBJ1-3; D ambiguous. The CDR3 loop spans 14 amino acids. Trimming left V 7 bases short and J 4 bases short, with 14 bases between. CDR1 and CDR2 from the germline V gene are SNHLY and FYNNEI. The chain's CDR3 is CASMDGFAGNTIYF. In DNA form, the CDR3 reads TGTGCCAGCATGGACGGGTTCGCGGGAAACACCATATATTTT.

The rearrangement links TRBV27 to TRBJ2-2, with TRBD2 matching 10 bases. The CDR3 is made up of 17 amino acids. V lost 3 bases to trimming and J lost 7 bases; unmatched junction nucleotides: 11. The germline V gene has CDR1 MNHEY and CDR2 SMNVEV (reference sequence). DNA for the CDR3: TGTGCCAGCAGTTTGAGGAGCGGGAGGGCCATAAGCGGGGAGCTGTTTTTT. Protein sequence: CASSLRSGRAISGELFF.

The CDR3 coding sequence is TGCGCCAGCAGCTTCGGACTAGCGGACTCCTACGAGCAGTACTTC. It encodes CASSFGLADSYEQYF. The chain recombines TRBV5-1 with TRBJ2-7; 10 positions agree with TRBD2. Germline V lookup: CDR1 SGHRS, CDR2 YFSETQ. Trimming took 2 bases from V and 0 from J; bases not matched to a gene: 2. This CDR3 region has 15 residues.

This clone was seen only a few times. The chain has TRBV10-3 and TRBJ1-2; no firm D call. Per germline, CDR1 ENHRY and CDR2 SYGVKD. This CDR3 is built from 13 residues. V was pared by 2 bases and J by 3 bases, with 7 bases between. The CDR3 loop reads CAISEGVDYGYTF. The DNA for the CDR3 is TGTGCCATCAGTGAGGGAGTAGACTATGGCTACACCTTC.

V is TRBV20-1 and J is TRBJ1-1, with D uncertain. Trimming took 7 bases from V and 7 from J, leaving 10 bases between them. The CDR3 contains 10 residues. Germline loops: CDR1 DFQATT, CDR2 SNEGSKA (reference sequence). The CDR3 nucleotides are TGCAGTGGTATCCACGGTGAAGCTTTCTTT. It encodes CSGIHGEAFF.

The CDR3 here is CASSLVGGETQYF. The CDR3 DNA sequence: TGCGCCAGCAGCTTGGTCGGGGGGGAGACCCAGTACTTC. V usage is TRBV5-1 and J usage is TRBJ2-5; 7 bases map to TRBD2. This CDR3 comprises 13 residues. The V segment lost 0 bases and the J segment 5 bases; nucleotides outside the gene matches: 1. Germline loops: CDR1 SGHRS, CDR2 YFSETQ. Full variable domain (rest looked up from reference TRBV5-1 and TRBJ2-5): KAGVTQTPRYLIKTRGQQVTLSCSPISGHRSVSWYQQTPGQGLQFLFEYFSETQRNKGNFPGRFSGRQFSNSRSEMNVSTLELGDSALYLCASSLVGGETQYFGPGTRLLVL.

V and J are TRBV11-2 and TRBJ1-1; D uncertain. From germline, CDR1 is SGHAT and CDR2 FQNNGV. CDR3 length: 13 amino acids. Trimming pared 2 bases from V and 5 bases from J, leaving 9 bases between. CDR3 amino acids: CASSLSRRTEAFF. The CDR3 coding sequence is TGTGCCAGCAGCTTATCTCGAAGGACTGAAGCTTTCTTT.

V usage is TRBV6-1 and J usage is TRBJ2-7; 9 bases match TRBD1. Trimming took 4 bases from V and 0 from J; bases not matched to a gene: 10. Per the germline V gene, CDR1 is MNHNS and CDR2 is SASEGT. This CDR3 spans 17 amino acids. This chain's CDR3 is CASSVGQGFYSSYEQYF. The CDR3 nucleotides are TGTGCCAGCAGTGTTGGACAGGGGTTTTACAGCTCCTACGAGCAGTACTTC.

In its sample, this clone was seen once. The chain is built from TRBV27 and TRBJ1-1; D ambiguous. Germline values: CDR1 MNHEY, CDR2 SMNVEV (reference sequence). The CDR3 totals 13 residues. Trimming took off 0 bases at V and 1 base at J, with 3 bases between the two ends. The CDR3 loop is CASSLSRNTEAFF. The CDR3 region has the DNA TGTGCCAGCAGTTTATCCAGGAACACTGAAGCTTTCTTT.

This clone was seen only once. The chain carries TRBV7-2 and TRBJ2-1; 10 nucleotides align to TRBD1. CDR1 and CDR2 (germline): SGHTA, FQGNSA. The CDR3 runs to 15 residues. V shed 3 bases, J shed 2 bases, and the junction held 1 base outside the gene matches. CDR3 sequence: CASSFDRGPYNEQFF. DNA of the CDR3: TGTGCCAGCAGCTTCGACAGGGGGCCCTACAATGAGCAGTTCTTC.

The genes are TRBV27 and TRBJ2-5; D is possibly TRBD1 (5 bases). The germline CDR1 and CDR2 sequences are MNHEY and SMNVEV (reference sequence). V lost 5 bases and J lost 2, with 21 bases in between. The CDR3 length is 17 residues. The CDR3 region is CASSPPFGGAGQETQYF. For the CDR3, the DNA is TGTGCCAGCAGTCCCCCCTTTGGTGGGGCAGGACAAGAGACCCAGTACTTC.

This clone occurred once. The rearrangement uses TRBV18 and TRBJ2-1; tentatively, D is TRBD1 or TRBD2 (5 bases each). This CDR3 spans 15 amino acids. Germline V CDR1 and CDR2: KGHSH, LQKENI. Trimming pared 3 bases from V and 6 bases from J, leaving 15 bases between. CDR3 in amino acids: CASSPNKWGSNEQFF. CDR3 bases: TGTGCCAGCTCACCCAATAAGTGGGGGAGCAATGAGCAGTTCTTC.

The V gene is TRBV2, the J gene TRBJ2-7; 8 positions agree with TRBD1. The trim removed 8 bases at V and 4 bases at J, leaving 4 bases unmatched. The CDR3 is 12 amino acids. From germline, CDR1 is SNHLY and CDR2 FYNNEI. Here the CDR3 reads CASRDRLYEQYF. CDR3 DNA sequence: TGTGCCAGCCGGGACAGGTTATACGAGCAGTACTTC. The entire variable domain, with the rest obtained from reference TRBV2 and TRBJ2-7, is as follows: EPEVTQTPSHQVTQMGQEVILRCVPISNHLYFYWYRQILGQKVEFLVSFYNNEISEKSEIFDDQFSVERPDGSNFTLKIRSTKLEDSAMYFCASRDRLYEQYFGPGTRLTVT.

The chain employs TRBV5-5 and TRBJ1-1; D remains ambiguous. Germline-derived CDR1 and CDR2 are SGHKS and YYEKEE (reference sequence). Trimming stripped 4 bases from V and 1 base from J, with 14 bases between. The CDR3 length is 15 residues. The CDR3 protein is CASSPDPRTNTEAFF. CDR3 DNA sequence: TGTGCCAGCAGCCCCGACCCCCGTACGAACACTGAAGCTTTCTTT.

The chain employs TRBV28 and TRBJ1-4, with D perhaps matching TRBD1 (5 bases). Trimming pared 5 bases from V and 8 bases from J, leaving 18 bases between. CDR1 is MDHEN, CDR2 SYDVKM, per germline. This CDR3 contains 15 residues. The DNA of the CDR3 is TGTGCCAGCAGTCTCACACAGGTCGAAACCGAAAAACTGTTTTTT. Translation: CASSLTQVETEKLFF.

With respect to this clone: A single base separates this from a much larger clone, so it may be a read error. The rearrangement links TRBV28 to TRBJ1-3; D might be TRBD1 (6 bases). The germline gives CDR1 MDHEN, CDR2 SYDVKM. CDR3 length: 14 amino acids. CDR3: CASSRTASGNIIYF. CDR3 in DNA: TGTGCCAGCAGTCGGACAGCCTCGGGAAACATCATATATTTT.